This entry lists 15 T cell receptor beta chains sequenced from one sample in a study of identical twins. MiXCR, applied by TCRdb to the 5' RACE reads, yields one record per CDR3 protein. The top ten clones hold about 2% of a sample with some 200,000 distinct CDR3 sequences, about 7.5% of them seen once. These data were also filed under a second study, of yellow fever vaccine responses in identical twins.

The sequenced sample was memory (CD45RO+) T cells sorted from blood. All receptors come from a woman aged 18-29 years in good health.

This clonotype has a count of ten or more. The CDR3 DNA is TGTGCCAGCAGTGAACTAGCGGGGGGGCAAGAGACCCAGTACTTC. Its translation: CASSELAGGQETQYF. The rearrangement uses TRBV6-1 and TRBJ2-5, with 12 bases lining up with TRBD2. Germline V gene lookup returns CDR1 MNHNS and CDR2 SASEGT. The CDR3 extends over 15 amino acids. V trimming: 2 bases; J trimming: 2 bases; junction bases outside the gene matches: 0.

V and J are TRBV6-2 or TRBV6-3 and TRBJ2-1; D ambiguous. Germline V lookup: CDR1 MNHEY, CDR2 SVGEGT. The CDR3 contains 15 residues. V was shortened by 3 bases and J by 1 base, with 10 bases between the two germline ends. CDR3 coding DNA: TGTGCCAGCAGTTATCACTCTACTTCCTACAATGAGCAGTTCTTC. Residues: CASSYHSTSYNEQFF.

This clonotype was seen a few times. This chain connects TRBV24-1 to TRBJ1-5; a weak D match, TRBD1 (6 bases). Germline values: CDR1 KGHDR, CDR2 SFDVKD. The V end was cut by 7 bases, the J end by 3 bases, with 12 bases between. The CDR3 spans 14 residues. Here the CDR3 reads CATRQTGYNQPQHF. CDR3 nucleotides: TGTGCCACCAGACAAACAGGGTACAATCAGCCCCAGCATTTT.

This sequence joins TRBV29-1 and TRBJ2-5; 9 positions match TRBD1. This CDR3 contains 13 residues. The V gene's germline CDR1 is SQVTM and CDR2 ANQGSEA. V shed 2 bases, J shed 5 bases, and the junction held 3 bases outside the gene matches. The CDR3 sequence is CSVETGGAETQYF. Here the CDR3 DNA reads TGCAGCGTTGAAACAGGGGGCGCGGAGACCCAGTACTTC.

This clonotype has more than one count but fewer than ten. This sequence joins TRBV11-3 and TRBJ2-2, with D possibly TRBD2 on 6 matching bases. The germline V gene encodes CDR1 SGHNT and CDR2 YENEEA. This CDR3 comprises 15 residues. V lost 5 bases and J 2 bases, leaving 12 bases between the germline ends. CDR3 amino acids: CASSPHGGNTGELFF. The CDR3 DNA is TGTGCCAGCAGCCCACACGGGGGTAACACCGGGGAGCTGTTTTTT.

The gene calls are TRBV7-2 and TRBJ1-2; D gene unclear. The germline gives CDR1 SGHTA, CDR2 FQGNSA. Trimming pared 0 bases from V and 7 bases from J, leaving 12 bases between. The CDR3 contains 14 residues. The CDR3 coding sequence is TGTGCCAGCAGCTTAGCGCTAACAAGGGCTGGCTACACCTTC. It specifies CASSLALTRAGYTF.

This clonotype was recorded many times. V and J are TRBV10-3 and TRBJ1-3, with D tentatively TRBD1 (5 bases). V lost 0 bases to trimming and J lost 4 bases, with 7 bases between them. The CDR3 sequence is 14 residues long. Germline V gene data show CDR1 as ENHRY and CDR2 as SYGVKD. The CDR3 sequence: CAISESGAGNTIYF. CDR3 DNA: TGTGCCATCAGTGAGTCTGGGGCCGGAAACACCATATATTTT.

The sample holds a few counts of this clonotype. The CDR3 DNA sequence: TGCAGTGCTAGAGATTCTCGGTCCCCCTCTGGAAACACCATATATTTT. It encodes CSARDSRSPSGNTIYF. The chain combines TRBV20-1 with TRBJ1-3, with D hard to call. Germline CDR1 is DFQATT and CDR2 is SNEGSKA (reference sequence). Trimming left V 0 bases short and J 0 bases short, with 12 bases between. This CDR3 region has 16 residues.

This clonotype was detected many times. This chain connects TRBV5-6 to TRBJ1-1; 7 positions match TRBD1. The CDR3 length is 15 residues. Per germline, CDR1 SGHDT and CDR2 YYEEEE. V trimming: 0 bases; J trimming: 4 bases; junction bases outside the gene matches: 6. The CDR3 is CASSLAWGQTTEAFF. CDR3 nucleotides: TGTGCCAGCAGCTTGGCGTGGGGACAGACCACTGAAGCTTTCTTT.

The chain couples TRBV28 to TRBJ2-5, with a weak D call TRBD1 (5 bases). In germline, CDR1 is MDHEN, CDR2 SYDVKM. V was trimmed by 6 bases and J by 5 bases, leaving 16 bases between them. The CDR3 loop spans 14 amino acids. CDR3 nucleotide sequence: TGTGCCAGCAGCCCAGACAGTTCGGGTGAGACCCAGTACTTC. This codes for CASSPDSSGETQYF.

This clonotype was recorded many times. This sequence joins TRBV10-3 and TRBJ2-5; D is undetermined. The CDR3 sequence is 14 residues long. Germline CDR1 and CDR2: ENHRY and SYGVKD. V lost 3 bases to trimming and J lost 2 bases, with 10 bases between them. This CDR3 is CAISEDQEQETQYF. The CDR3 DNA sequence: TGTGCCATCAGTGAAGATCAGGAGCAAGAGACCCAGTACTTC.

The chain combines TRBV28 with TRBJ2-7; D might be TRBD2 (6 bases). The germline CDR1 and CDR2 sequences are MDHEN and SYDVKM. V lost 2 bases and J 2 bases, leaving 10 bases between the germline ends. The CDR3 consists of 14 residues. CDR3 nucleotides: TGTGCCAGCAGTTTAGGGACTCCAACCTACGAGCAGTACTTC. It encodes CASSLGTPTYEQYF.

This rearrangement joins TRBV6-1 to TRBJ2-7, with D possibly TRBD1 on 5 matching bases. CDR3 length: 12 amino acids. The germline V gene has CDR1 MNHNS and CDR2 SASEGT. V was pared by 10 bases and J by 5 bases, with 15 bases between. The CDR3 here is CATSGFLDEQYF. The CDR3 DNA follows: TGTGCCACCTCAGGGTTTTTGGACGAGCAGTACTTC.

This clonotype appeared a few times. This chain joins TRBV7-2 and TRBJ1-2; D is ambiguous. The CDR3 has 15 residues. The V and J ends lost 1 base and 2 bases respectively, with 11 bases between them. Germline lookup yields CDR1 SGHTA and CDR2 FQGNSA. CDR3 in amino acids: CASSLVDIPNYGYTF. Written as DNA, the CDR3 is TGTGCCAGCAGCTTAGTCGACATTCCAAACTATGGCTACACCTTC.

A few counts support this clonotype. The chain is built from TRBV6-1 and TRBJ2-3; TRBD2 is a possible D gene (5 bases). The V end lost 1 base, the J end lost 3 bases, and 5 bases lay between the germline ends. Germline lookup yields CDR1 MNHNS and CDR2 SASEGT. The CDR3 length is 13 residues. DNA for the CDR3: TGTGCCAGCAGTGAAGGGAGGACAGATACGCAGTATTTT. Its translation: CASSEGRTDTQYF.